These T cell receptor beta chains were read from a single sample in a study of blood T cell repertoires in COVID-19. Libraries were prepared by immunoSEQ multiplex PCR; TCRdb keeps only in-frame clonotypes and omits some of them. The sample holds 80,000 to 90,000 clones, approximately 85% seen once. The specimen sequenced was peripheral blood. The receptors shown here come from an elderly woman with COVID-19, enrolled during active disease. Both conserved end residues are part of each CDR3. The D gene is left open where the match is weak. Clone sizes are given selectively: once, few, many, or a class where the clone is expanded.

J	V	size	D	DNA	CDR3
TRBJ1-5	TRBV24-1	few	TRBD1	TGTGCCACCAGTGCCGCCGGGACAGGGCGAGGTCAGCCCCAGCATTTT	CATSAAGTGRGQPQHF
TRBJ1-2	TRBV2	NA	TRBD1	TGTGCCAGCAGTGGGACAGGGTCCATTGGCGGCTACACCTTC	CASSGTGSIGGYTF
TRBJ2-3	TRBV5-1	NA	NA	TGCGCCAGCAGCGTTCCGGGACTCGCAGATACGCAGTATTTT	CASSVPGLADTQYF
TRBJ2-2	TRBV6-6	NA	TRBD1	TGTGCCAGCAGTCCAACTCGGACAGGGGCTCGCACCGGGGAGCTGTTTTTT	CASSPTRTGARTGELFF
TRBJ1-3	TRBV4-1	NA	TRBD1	TGCGCCAGCAGCCAAGATCAACAGGGGTTTGGAAACACCATATATTTT	CASSQDQQGFGNTIYF
TRBJ1-2	TRBV15	NA	NA	TGTGCCACCAGCCCCGGGGGGGGGCAAGGCTATGGCTACACCTTC	CATSPGGGQGYGYTF
TRBJ1-4	TRBV18	NA	TRBD1	TGTGCCAGCTCACCACTACCGGGACAGGGCGGCGAAAAACTGTTTTTT	CASSPLPGQGGEKLFF
TRBJ2-7	TRBV4-2	NA	NA	TGTGCCAGCAGCCCTAGCTGGAGAGGGTCCTACGAGCAGTACTTC	CASSPSWRGSYEQYF
TRBJ2-1	TRBV24-1	NA	NA	TGTGCCACCACAGCGGGCGGAACCTACAATGAGCAGTTCTTC	CATTAGGTYNEQFF
TRBJ2-7	TRBV11-2	NA	NA	TGTGCCAGCAGCTCGGGGACATCGGCATACTACGAGCAGTACTTC	CASSSGTSAYYEQYF
TRBJ2-5	TRBV18	NA	TRBD2	TGTGCCAGCTCACCCTCGAGCGGGACGGGGGACGAGACCCAGTACTTC	CASSPSSGTGDETQYF
TRBJ2-3	TRBV7-9	NA	NA	TGTGCCAGCAGCTTAGTCGGTCTTACGCAGTATTTT	CASSLVGLTQYF
TRBJ1-4	TRBV7-9	few	TRBD1	TGTGCCAGCAGCCAGAGCAGGGGGGCCCAAGAAAAACTGTTTTTT	CASSQSRGAQEKLFF
TRBJ2-5	TRBV3-1/TRBV3-2	NA	NA	TGTGCCAGCAGCCGCGGGTTGGAGACCCAGTACTTC	CASSRGLETQYF
TRBJ2-3	TRBV4-3	NA	TRBD2	TGCGCCAGCAGCCAAGGACTAGCGGGCCTAGATACGCAGTATTTT	CASSQGLAGLDTQYF
TRBJ1-6	TRBV7-9	NA	NA	TGTGCCAGCAGCTCACAGGGTGATTCACCCCTCCACTTT	CASSSQGDSPLHF
TRBJ1-1	TRBV5-1	once	NA	TGCGCCAGCAGCCCAGTACAGGGGAACACTGAAGCTTTCTTT	CASSPVQGNTEAFF
TRBJ1-1	TRBV29-1	NA	NA	TGCAGCGTCACCCCGCGGGGGAGGAACACTGAAGCTTTCTTT	CSVTPRGRNTEAFF
TRBJ2-5	TRBV18	NA	NA	TGTGCCAGCTCACCACGTTGGAGGGAGACCCAGTACTTC	CASSPRWRETQYF
TRBJ2-7	TRBV6-5	NA	NA	TGTGCCAGCAGCGACAGCATCGCCTACGAGCAGTACTTC	CASSDSIAYEQYF
TRBJ1-1	TRBV6-6	NA	NA	TGTGCCAGCAGTTACTCGATAGCAGGGGCGAACACTGAAGCTTTCTTT	CASSYSIAGANTEAFF
TRBJ1-2	TRBV19	few	TRBD1	TGTGCCAGTAGTGGACAGGTAGACTATGGCTACACCTTC	CASSGQVDYGYTF
TRBJ2-3	TRBV6-5	NA	NA	TGTGCCAGCCTACTAGGGACTTCCCCAGATACGCAGTATTTT	CASLLGTSPDTQYF
TRBJ2-1	TRBV5-1	NA	TRBD2	TGCGCCAGCAGTTTTAGCGGGACTGGTGAGCAGTTCTTC	CASSFSGTGEQFF
TRBJ2-7	TRBV2	NA	TRBD2	TGTGCCAGCAGACGGACTAGCGGGGGGGCCTCCTACGAGCAGTACTTC	CASRRTSGGASYEQYF
TRBJ1-1	TRBV28	NA	NA	TGTGCCAGCAGTTTAGGGGCAGGGGACTATGAAGCTTTCTTT	CASSLGAGDYEAFF
TRBJ2-1	TRBV5-4	NA	TRBD1	TGTGCCAGCAGTCCCGGGACAGGGGCTTACCTTCGCTCCTACAATGAGCAGTTCTTC	CASSPGTGAYLRSYNEQFF
TRBJ1-2	TRBV27	NA	TRBD1	TGTGCCAGCAGTTTCCGGGACAGGGGTGGCTACACCTTC	CASSFRDRGGYTF